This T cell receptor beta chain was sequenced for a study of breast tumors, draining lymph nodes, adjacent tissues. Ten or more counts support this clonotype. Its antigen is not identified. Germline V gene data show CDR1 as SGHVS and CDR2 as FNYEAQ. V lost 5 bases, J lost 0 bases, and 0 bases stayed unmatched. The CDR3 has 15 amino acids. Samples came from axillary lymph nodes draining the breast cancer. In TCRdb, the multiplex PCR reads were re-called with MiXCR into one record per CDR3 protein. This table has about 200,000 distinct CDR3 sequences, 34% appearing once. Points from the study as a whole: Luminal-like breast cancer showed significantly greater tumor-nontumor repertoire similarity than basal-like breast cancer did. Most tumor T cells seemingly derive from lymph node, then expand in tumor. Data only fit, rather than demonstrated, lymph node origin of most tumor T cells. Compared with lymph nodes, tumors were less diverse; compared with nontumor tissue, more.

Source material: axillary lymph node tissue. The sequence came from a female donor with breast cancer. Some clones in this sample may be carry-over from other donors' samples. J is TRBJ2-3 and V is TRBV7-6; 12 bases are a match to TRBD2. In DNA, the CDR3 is TGTGCCAGCAGCGGACTAGCGGGGAGCACAGATACGCAGTATTTT. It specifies CASSGLAGSTDTQYF.